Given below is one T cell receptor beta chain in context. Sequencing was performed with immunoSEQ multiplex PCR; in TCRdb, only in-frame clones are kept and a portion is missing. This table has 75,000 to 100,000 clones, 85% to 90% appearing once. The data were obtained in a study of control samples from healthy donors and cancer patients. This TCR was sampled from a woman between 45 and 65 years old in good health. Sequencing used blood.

The CDR3 here is CATSSSGGARVGYTF. The CDR3 DNA sequence: TGTGCCACCAGCAGCTCAGGGGGCGCGAGGGTCGGCTACACCTTC. This rearrangement joins TRBV15 to TRBJ1-2; TRBD1 matches at 8 bases. J gave up 8 bases and V 3 bases, and 11 bases lay outside the gene matches. The CDR3 runs 15 residues. The germline V gene has CDR1 LNHNV and CDR2 YYDKDF (reference sequence).